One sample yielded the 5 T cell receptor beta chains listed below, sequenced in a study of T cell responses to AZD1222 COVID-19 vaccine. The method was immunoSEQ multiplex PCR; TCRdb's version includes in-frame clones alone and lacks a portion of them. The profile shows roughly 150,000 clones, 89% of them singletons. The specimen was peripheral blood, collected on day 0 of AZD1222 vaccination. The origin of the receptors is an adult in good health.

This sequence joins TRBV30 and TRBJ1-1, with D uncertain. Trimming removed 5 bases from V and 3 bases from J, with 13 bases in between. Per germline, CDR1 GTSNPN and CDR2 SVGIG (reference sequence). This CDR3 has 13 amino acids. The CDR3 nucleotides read TGTGCCTGGGGCGGACTCGTGGACACTGAAGCTTTCTTT. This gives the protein CAWGGLVDTEAFF.

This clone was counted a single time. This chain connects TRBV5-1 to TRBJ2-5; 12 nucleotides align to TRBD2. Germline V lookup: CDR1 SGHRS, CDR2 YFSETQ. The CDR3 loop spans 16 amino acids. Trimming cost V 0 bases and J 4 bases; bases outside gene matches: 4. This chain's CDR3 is CASSLDASGGAETQYF. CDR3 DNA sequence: TGCGCCAGCAGCTTGGATGCTAGCGGGGGGGCAGAGACCCAGTACTTC. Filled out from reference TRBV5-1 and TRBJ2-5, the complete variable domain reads KAGVTQTPRYLIKTRGQQVTLSCSPISGHRSVSWYQQTPGQGLQFLFEYFSETQRNKGNFPGRFSGRQFSNSRSEMNVSTLELGDSALYLCASSLDASGGAETQYFGPGTRLLVL.

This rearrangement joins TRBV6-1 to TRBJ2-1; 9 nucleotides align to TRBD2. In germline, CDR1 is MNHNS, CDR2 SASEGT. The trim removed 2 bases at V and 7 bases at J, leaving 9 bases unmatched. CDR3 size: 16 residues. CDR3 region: CASSESGLAGFNEQFF. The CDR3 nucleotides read TGTGCCAGCAGTGAATCTGGGCTAGCGGGGTTTAATGAGCAGTTCTTC.

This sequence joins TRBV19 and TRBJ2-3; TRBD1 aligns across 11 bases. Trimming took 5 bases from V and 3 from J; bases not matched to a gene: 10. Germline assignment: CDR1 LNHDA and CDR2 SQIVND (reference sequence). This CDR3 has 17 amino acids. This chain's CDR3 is CASSSHPGTGGTDTQYF. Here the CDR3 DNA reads TGTGCCAGTAGTTCCCACCCCGGGACAGGGGGAACAGATACGCAGTATTTT.

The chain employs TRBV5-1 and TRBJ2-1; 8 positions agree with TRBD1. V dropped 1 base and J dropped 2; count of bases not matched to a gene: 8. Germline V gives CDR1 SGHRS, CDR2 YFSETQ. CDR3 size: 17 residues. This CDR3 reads CASSLRRRTGPYNEQFF. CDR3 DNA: TGCGCCAGCAGCTTGCGCCGGCGGACAGGGCCCTACAATGAGCAGTTCTTC.